Detailed here is one TCR beta chain. Its antigen is undetermined. This record belongs to a study of OX40 agonist ivuxolimab in advanced cancers. Overall study: The patients' treatment was ivuxolimab, an agonistic anti-OX40 (CD134) antibody. Earlier anti-PD-1, anti-PD-L1 or anti-CTLA-4 therapy was permitted; over 35% had received some. General study results and limits: Several nonresponders also turned out to have low normalized T-cell clonal expansion.

Autoimmune disease history or systemic immunosuppression meant exclusion. Germline lookup yields CDR1 MNHEY and CDR2 SVGAGI. The CDR3 has 14 residues. V was trimmed by 6 bases and J by 3 bases, leaving 15 bases between them. Clones were sequenced by immunoSEQ multiplex PCR, and TCRdb holds only the in-frame ones, with some missing. The repertoire includes 68,000 or so clones, more than 75% of them detected once, and roughly 2% sits in the top ten. This receptor was obtained from an adult with an advanced solid tumor such as melanoma, head and neck, liver or kidney cancer. Sequenced here: CD4+ or CD8+ T cells sorted from blood, sampled in a trial of the OX40 agonist ivuxolimab. The chain joins TRBV6-5 to TRBJ2-7; perhaps TRBD1 as D (5 bases). The CDR3 spells CASRYRHLSYEQYF. Here the CDR3 DNA reads TGTGCCAGCAGGTACAGGCATCTTAGCTACGAGCAGTACTTC.